The entry below describes one T cell receptor beta chain. This clonotype occurred a few times. The antigen it recognizes is unknown. No clone much larger than this one lies a single base away; base qualities are absent. This specimen comes from a study of response to subunit inactivated influenza vaccine listed by TCRdb under 2018. Background for the entire study: The study used deep quantitative T cell receptor repertoire profiling to track responses to a trivalent subunit inactivated influenza vaccine. The study at large found these results: The authors suggested that each seasonal influenza vaccination may recruit only a limited number of new T cells.

Library method: RT-PCR. The sequencing machine was an Illumina HiSeq 2500. The public reads were quality trimmed at Q25 with fastp and then assembled into clones with MiXCR by TCRdb, keeping productive beta chains. Rows with a matching CDR3 protein are joined into one entry that keeps the most common DNA and genes. This sample has over 750,000 distinct CDR3 sequences in its table, and 21% of those were observed once. 9.5% to 13% of the sample is in the top ten clones. The TCR sequence derives from a man aged 45 to 65 who received an inactivated influenza vaccine. Donor details come from another sample of the same person, matched by shared clones. The sequenced sample was PBMCs from blood, obtained roughly 5 days after vaccination.

In nucleotides, the sequence is TGTGCCAGCAGCCCCCGTGAGCTAGCGGGAGGGTCCCGGCAGTTCTTC. The resulting protein is CASSPRELAGGSRQFF. This receptor chain uses TRBV7-8 and TRBJ2-1, with 12 bases in between that match TRBD2. Reading the germline V gene gives CDR1 SGHVS and CDR2 FQNEAQ. Ends trimmed: V by 5 bases, J by 12 bases; bases unmatched to a gene: 14. There are 16 amino acids in the CDR3, from cysteine to phenylalanine inclusive. The only DNA kept is the CDR3, 48 bases in frame from the first base. The CDR3, completed at both ends by the reference TRBV7-8 and TRBJ2-1 genes, gives the full variable domain GAGVSQSPRYKVAKRGQDVALRCDPISGHVSLFWYQQALGQGPEFLTYFQNEAQLDKSGLPSDRFFAERPEGSVSTLKIQRTQQEDSAVYLCASSPRELAGGSRQFFGPGTRLTVL.